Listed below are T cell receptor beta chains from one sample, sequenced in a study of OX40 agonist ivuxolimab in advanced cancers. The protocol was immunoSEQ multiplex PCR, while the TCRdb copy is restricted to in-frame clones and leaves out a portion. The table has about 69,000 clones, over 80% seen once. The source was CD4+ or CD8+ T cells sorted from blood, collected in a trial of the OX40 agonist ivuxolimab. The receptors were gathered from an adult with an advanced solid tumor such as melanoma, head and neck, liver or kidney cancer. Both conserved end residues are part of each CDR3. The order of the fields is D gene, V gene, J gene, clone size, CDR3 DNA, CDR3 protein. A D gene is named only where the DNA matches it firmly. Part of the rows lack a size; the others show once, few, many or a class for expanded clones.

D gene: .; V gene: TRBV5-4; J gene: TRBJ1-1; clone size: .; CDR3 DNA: TGTGCCAGCAGCCTGTGGGCCTTCGCTGAAGCTTTCTTT; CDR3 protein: CASSLWAFAEAFF
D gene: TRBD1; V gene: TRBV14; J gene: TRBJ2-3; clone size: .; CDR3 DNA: TGTGCCAGCAGCCCCAGGGGGATCAGGGGGCGCGAGAAATGGAGGACAGATACGCAGTATTTT; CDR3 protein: CASSPRGIRGREKWRTDTQYF
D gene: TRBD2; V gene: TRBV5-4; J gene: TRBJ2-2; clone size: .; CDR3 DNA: TGTGCCAGCAGCCCTCATAGGAGCGGGGTACATAACGGGGAGCTGTTTTTT; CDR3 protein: CASSPHRSGVHNGELFF
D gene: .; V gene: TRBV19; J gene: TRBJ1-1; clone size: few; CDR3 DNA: TGTGCCAGTAGTATGATAGGCTTGAATGAAGCTTTCTTT; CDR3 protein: CASSMIGLNEAFF
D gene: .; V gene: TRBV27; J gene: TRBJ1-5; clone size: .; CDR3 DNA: TGTGCCAGCAGAGAAGGGGTTAATCAGCCCCAGCATTTT; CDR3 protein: CASREGVNQPQHF
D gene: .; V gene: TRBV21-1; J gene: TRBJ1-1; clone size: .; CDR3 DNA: TGTGCCAGCAGCAAGTGGCCCTCTCTTCTCGGGGGGCGTTGGAACACTGAAGCTTTCTTT; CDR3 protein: CASSKWPSLLGGRWNTEAFF
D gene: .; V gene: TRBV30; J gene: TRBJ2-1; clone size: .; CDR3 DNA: TGTGCCTGGAGTATAGAAGACAATGAGCAGTTCTTC; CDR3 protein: CAWSIEDNEQFF
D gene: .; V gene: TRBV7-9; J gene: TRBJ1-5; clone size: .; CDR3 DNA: TGTGCCAGCAGCCCCGGACGGAACAATCAGCCCCAGCATTTT; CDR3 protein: CASSPGRNNQPQHF
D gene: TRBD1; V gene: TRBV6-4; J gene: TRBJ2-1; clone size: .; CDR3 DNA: TGTGCCAGCAGTGTTTTACAGGGGGGCGGCAATGAGCAGTTCTTC; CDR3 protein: CASSVLQGGGNEQFF
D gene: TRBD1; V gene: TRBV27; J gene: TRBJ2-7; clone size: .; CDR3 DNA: TGTGCCAGCAGTTATTCGGGACAGGCCTACGAGCAGTACTTC; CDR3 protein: CASSYSGQAYEQYF
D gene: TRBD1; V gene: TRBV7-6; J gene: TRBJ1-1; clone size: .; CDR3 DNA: TGTGCCAGCAGCCAGCAGGGGGGGGGCGTAACTGAAGCTTTCTTT; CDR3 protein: CASSQQGGGVTEAFF
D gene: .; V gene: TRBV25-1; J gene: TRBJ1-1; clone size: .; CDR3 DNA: TGTGCCAGCAGTGGGATAGACAGATACGCTGAAGCTTTCTTT; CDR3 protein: CASSGIDRYAEAFF
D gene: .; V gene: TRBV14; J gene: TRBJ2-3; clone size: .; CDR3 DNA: TGTGCCAGCAGCTTGGTCGACCGAGATACGCAGTATTTT; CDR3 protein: CASSLVDRDTQYF
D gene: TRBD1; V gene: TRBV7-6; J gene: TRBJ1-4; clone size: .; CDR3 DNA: TGTGCCAGCAGCTTAGTGGTCGGGACAGGGGGTGGCGAAAAACTGTTTTTT; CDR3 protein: CASSLVVGTGGGEKLFF
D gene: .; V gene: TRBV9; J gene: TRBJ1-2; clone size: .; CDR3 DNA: TGTGCCAGCAGCGTAGATTACGGGGCAGTAATTGCGGTGGGCTATGGCTACACCTTC; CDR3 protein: CASSVDYGAVIAVGYGYTF
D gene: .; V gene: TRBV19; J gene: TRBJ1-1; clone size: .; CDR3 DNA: TGTGCCAGTAGAAATTGGGAGCCGAACACTGAAGCTTTCTTT; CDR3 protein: CASRNWEPNTEAFF
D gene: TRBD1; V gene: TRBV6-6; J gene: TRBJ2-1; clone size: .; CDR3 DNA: TGTGCCAGCAGTTACTCACGACAGGGGGCGCGTGAGCAGTTCTTC; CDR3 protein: CASSYSRQGAREQFF
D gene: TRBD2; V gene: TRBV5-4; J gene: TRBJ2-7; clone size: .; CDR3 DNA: TGTGCTACAAGCCAGCGGGAGGGTTACGAGCAGTACTTC; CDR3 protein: CATSQREGYEQYF
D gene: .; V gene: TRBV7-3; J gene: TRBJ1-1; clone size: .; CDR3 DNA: TGTGCCAGCAGCTTAGAGGGGGATAGTGAAGCTTTCTTT; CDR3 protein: CASSLEGDSEAFF
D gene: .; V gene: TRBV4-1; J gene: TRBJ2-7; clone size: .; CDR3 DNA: TGCGCCAGCAGCCATGCTGGGATGTCCTACGAGCAGTACTTC; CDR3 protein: CASSHAGMSYEQYF
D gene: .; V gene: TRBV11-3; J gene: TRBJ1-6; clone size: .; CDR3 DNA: TGTGCCAGCAGCTTTGGGGGAGCTAATTCACCCCTCCACTTT; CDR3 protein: CASSFGGANSPLHF
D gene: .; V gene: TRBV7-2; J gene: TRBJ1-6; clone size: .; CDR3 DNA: TGTGCCAGCAGCTTAGCGTACAGCCCGTATGATCTCCTCCACTTT; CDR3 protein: CASSLAYSPYDLLHF
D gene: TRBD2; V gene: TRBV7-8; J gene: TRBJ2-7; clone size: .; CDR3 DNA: TGTGCCAGCAGCAAAAGCCTAGCGGGAAACTACGAGCAGTACTTC; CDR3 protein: CASSKSLAGNYEQYF
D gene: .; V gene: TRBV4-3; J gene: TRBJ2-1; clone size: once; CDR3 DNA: TGCGCCAGCAGCCAAAACACAGGGTTCGGAAATGAGCAGTTCTTC; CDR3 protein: CASSQNTGFGNEQFF
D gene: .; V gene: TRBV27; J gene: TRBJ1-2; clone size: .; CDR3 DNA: TGTGCCAGCAGTTTCAAAGGAAAGTCTAACTATGGCTACACCTTC; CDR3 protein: CASSFKGKSNYGYTF
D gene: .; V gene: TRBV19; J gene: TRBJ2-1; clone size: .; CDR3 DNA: TGTGCCAGTAGTATAGGGCAGGGCAATGAGCAGTTCTTC; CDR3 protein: CASSIGQGNEQFF
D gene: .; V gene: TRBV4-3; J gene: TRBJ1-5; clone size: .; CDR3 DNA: TGCGCCAGCAGCGCTTCGACAGCGATAAATCAGCCCCAGCATTTT; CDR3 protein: CASSASTAINQPQHF
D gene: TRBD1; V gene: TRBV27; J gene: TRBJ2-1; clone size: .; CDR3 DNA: TGTGCCAGCAGTTTAAAGGACAGGGCCTACAATGAGCAGTTCTTC; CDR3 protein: CASSLKDRAYNEQFF
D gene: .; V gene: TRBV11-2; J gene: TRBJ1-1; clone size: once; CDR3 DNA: TGTGCCAGCAGCACTGAGGGGGTCAACACTGAAGCTTTCTTT; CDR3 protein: CASSTEGVNTEAFF
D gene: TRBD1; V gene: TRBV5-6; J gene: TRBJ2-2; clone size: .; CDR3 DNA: TGTGCCAGCAACAGGGGTGGAGAGAGCGGGGAGCTGTTTTTT; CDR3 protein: CASNRGGESGELFF
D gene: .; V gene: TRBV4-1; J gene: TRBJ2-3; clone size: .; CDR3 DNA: TGCGCCAGCAGCCAAGCTGATCTAGCCACAGATACGCAGTATTTT; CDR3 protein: CASSQADLATDTQYF
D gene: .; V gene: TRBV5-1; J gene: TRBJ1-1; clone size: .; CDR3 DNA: TGCGCCAGCAGCTTACAGGGTACTGGGTACACTGAAGCTTTCTTT; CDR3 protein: CASSLQGTGYTEAFF
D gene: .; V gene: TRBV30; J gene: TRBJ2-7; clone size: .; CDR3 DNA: TGTGCCTGGAGTGTAGTGGACGAGCAGTACTTC; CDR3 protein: CAWSVVDEQYF
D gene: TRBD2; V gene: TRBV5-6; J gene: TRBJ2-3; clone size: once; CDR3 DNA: TGTGCCAGCAGCTCCCCTACTAGCGGGGGGCCAGGTACGCAGTATTTT; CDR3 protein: CASSSPTSGGPGTQYF
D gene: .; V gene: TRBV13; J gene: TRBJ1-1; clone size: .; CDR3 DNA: TGTGCCAGCAGCTTAGGACAGGGAGGGACTGAAGCTTTCTTT; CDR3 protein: CASSLGQGGTEAFF
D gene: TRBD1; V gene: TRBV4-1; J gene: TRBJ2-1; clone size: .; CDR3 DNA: TGCGCCAGCGGGGGACAGGGGAATTACAATGAGCAGTTCTTC; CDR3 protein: CASGGQGNYNEQFF
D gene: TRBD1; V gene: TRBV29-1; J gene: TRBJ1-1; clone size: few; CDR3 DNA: TGCAGCGTTGGAGGGCCGGTGATAGGGGGCCCTACCTTATACACTGAAGCTTTCTTT; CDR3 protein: CSVGGPVIGGPTLYTEAFF
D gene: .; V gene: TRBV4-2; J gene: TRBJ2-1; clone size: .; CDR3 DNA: TGTGCCAGCAGCCATGAGGAACATTCCTACAATGAGCAGTTCTTC; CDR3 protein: CASSHEEHSYNEQFF
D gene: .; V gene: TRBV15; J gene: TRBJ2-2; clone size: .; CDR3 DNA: TGTGCCACCAGCAACCCGGGGCTAGCGTTCACCGGGGAGCTGTTTTTT; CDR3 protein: CATSNPGLAFTGELFF
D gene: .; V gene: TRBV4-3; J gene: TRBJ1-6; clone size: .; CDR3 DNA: TGCGCCAGCAGCCAAGGGGACCTCCGGAGCTCCTATAATTCACCCCTCCACTTT; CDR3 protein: CASSQGDLRSSYNSPLHF
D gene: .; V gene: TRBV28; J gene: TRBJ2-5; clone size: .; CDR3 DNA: TGTGCCAGCAGTCCCCTACAGGGTTTGGAGACCCAGTACTTC; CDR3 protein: CASSPLQGLETQYF
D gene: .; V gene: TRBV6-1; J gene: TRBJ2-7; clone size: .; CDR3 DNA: TGTGCCAGCAGTGAGAGGACAGTGACCTACGAGCAGTACTTC; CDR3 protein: CASSERTVTYEQYF
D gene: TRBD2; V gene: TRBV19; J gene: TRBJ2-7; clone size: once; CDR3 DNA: TGTGCCAGTAGTCCTTTCGCAGCGGGGGCCGCCTACGAGCAGTACTTC; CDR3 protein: CASSPFAAGAAYEQYF
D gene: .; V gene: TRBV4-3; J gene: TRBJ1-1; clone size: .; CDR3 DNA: TGCGCCAGCAGCCAAGATGGGCAGCTGAACACTGAAGCTTTCTTT; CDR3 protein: CASSQDGQLNTEAFF
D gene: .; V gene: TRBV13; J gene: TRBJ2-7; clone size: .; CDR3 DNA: TGTGCCAGCAGCTTAGGATCCTCACGGCAGTACTTC; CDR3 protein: CASSLGSSRQYF
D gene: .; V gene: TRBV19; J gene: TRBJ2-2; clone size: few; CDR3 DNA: TGTGCCAGTAGTATATGGCGGGACCAGACCGGGGAGCTGTTTTTT; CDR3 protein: CASSIWRDQTGELFF
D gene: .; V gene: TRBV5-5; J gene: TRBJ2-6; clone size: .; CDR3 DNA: TGTGCCAGCAGCTTGGACGGCTCTGGGGCCAACGTCCTGACTTTC; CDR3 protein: CASSLDGSGANVLTF
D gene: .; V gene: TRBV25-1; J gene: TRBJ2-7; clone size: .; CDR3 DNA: TGTGCCAGCAGTGGACTTTACGAGCAGTACTTC; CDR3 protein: CASSGLYEQYF
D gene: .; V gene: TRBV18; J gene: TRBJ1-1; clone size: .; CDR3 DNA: TGTGCCAGCTCACTAGACAGAAACACTGAAGCTTTCTTT; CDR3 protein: CASSLDRNTEAFF
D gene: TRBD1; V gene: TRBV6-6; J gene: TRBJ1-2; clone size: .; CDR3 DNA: TGTGCCAGCAGTAGAACAGGGGAATGGCGTGGCTACACCTTC; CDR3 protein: CASSRTGEWRGYTF